This T cell receptor (beta chain) was recorded in a study of cytomegalovirus exposure and HLA in healthy donors. This clone was observed a few times. In nominal health when sampled, donors likely had unrecorded immune exposures nonetheless. This CDR3 contains 12 residues. The germline V gene encodes CDR1 SEHNR and CDR2 FQNEAQ (reference sequence). Trimming cost V 2 bases and J 8 bases, with 7 bases left between them. PCR involved 60 Vbeta and 13 Jbeta primers. Only in-frame clones appear in the TCRdb table, and some are missing; sequencing was by immunoSEQ multiplex PCR. The sample has roughly 150,000 clones, around 9.7% seen once.

The chain uses TRBV7-9 and TRBJ2-1; D is unclear. The receptor comes from a man between 50 and 59 years old in good health and CMV-seronegative. What was sequenced was PBMCs. CDR3 sequence (DNA): TGTGCCAGCAGCTTACTCTCAGATGAGCAGTTCTTC. Residues: CASSLLSDEQFF.